This entry features one T cell receptor beta chain sequence. The antigen is undetermined. The data were obtained in a study of spatial heterogeneity in lung cancer. Overall study: Consistent detection of more beta-chain than alpha-chain sequences was observed. TCR and UMI combinations that were unique each appeared, on average, more than ten times in raw reads. General study findings and limits: TCRs found ubiquitously expanded in tumor appeared in blood more at resection than at follow-up.

Germline-derived CDR1 and CDR2 are SGHAT and FQNNGV. This CDR3 is 15 amino acids long. Trimming stripped 2 bases from V and 5 bases from J, with 15 bases between. The time point denotes: blood at routine non-recurrence follow-up after resection. Whole RNA from tumor, nontumor lung or frozen PBMC was sequenced unsorted. TCRdb reprocessed the 5' RACE reads via MiXCR and lists one record per CDR3 protein. The table lists some 43,000 distinct CDR3 sequences, more than 9% of them singletons, with about 15% in the top ten. The sequence was obtained from a female donor with early-stage non-small cell lung cancer. The rearrangement links TRBV11-2 to TRBJ1-1, with D unclear. Sequenced material: PBMCs, taken at follow-up. DNA for the CDR3: TGTGCCAGCAGCTTACGGGGAGGCGGAAGAACTGAAGCTTTCTTT. It codes for CASSLRGGGRTEAFF.